The clone carrying this T cell receptor beta chain was found a few times. Its specificity is unknown. TCRdb's table, derived via immunoSEQ multiplex PCR, lists solely in-frame clones and lacks some. The sample shows about 41,000 clones, 65% to 80% of them seen only once. Nucleic acids came from premalignant or tumor cells enriched by macro-dissection. These data are taken from a study of immune evolution from preneoplasia to lung adenocarcinoma. Study as a whole: HLA loss of heterozygosity: approximately 7.5% AIS, 15% MIA, over 30% ADC, none AAH.

Overall study results and limits: Normal lung had the highest top T cell clone frequencies. T cell clonality was higher in KRAS-mutant than EGFR-mutant or wild-type nodules.

This receptor was obtained from a person aged 60 to 70 with lung adenocarcinoma. The specimen sequenced was FFPE invasive lung adenocarcinoma tissue.

Here the CDR3 DNA reads TGTGCCAGCAGTTACTCGCCCCGGGACAGCAGGGGAGGCTACACCTTC. Residues: CASSYSPRDSRGGYTF. V gene TRBV6-5 combines with J gene TRBJ1-2, with 7 bases that match TRBD1. Germline trimming cut 0 bases from V and 8 bases from J; bases unmatched to any gene: 12. The CDR3 has 16 amino acids. The germline gives CDR1 MNHEY, CDR2 SVGAGI.